The entry below gives a single T cell receptor beta chain sequence along with its context. PCR used 60 Vbeta primers and 13 Jbeta primers. Sequencing used immunoSEQ multiplex PCR; TCRdb keeps in-frame clones, though not all of them. Its table lists some 180,000 clones. V was pared by 0 bases and J by 5 bases, with 6 bases of the junction left unmatched. The CDR3 sequence is 16 residues long. CDR1 and CDR2 from the germline V gene are KGHSH and LQKENI. The sample is drawn from a study of cytomegalovirus exposure and HLA in healthy donors. This TCR derives from a man aged 30 to 39 in good health and CMV-seronegative. The V gene is TRBV18, the J gene TRBJ2-1, with TRBD2 identical over 8 bases. What was sequenced was PBMCs. CDR3 loop: CASSPPLTSANNEQFF. The CDR3 coding sequence is TGTGCCAGCTCACCACCCTTGACTAGCGCAAACAATGAGCAGTTCTTC.